The T cell receptor beta chain described here comes from a study of post-analysis software for immune sequencing data. V gave up 5 bases and J gave up 4 bases, with 11 bases separating them. This CDR3 region has 14 residues. CDR1 and CDR2 (germline): KGHDR, SFDVKD. Study-level points and caveats: Controls showed lower frequencies than patients for a handful of TRBV segments, and TRBV5-6, TRBV5-1 and TRBV20-1 were among these.

cDNA libraries for TCR beta contained unique molecular identifiers. One entry per CDR3 protein, called by TCRdb with MiXCR from the PCR reads. The table lists fewer than 900,000 distinct CDR3 sequences, roughly 46% of them singletons, with 4.9% in the top ten. This clonotype turned up a few times. The target antigen is unknown. The receptor was isolated from a girl aged 5 to 17 with multiple sclerosis. Sequencing was done on a sample of blood. The chain carries TRBV24-1 and TRBJ1-5; no clear D gene. CDR3 nucleotides: TGTGCCACCAGTGGTACGGACTTAAATCAGCCCCAGCATTTT. This gives the protein CATSGTDLNQPQHF.